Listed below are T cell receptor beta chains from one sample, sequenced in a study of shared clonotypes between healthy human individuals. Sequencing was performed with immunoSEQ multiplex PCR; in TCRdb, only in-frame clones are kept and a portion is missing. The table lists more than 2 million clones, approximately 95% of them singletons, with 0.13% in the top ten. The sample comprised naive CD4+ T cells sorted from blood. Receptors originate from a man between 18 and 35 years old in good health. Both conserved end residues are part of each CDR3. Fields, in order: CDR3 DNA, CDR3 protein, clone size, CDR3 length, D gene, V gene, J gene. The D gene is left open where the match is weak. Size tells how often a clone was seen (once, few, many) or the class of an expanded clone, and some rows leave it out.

DNA: TGTGCCAGCAGCTTATGGACAGGGCCGATCCAGCCCCAGCATTTT
CDR3: CASSLWTGPIQPQHF
size: .
length: 15
D: TRBD1
V: TRBV7-2
J: TRBJ1-5

DNA: TGTGCCAGCAGTTTCAGTAGCTCCTACGAGCAGTACTTC
CDR3: CASSFSSSYEQYF
size: .
length: 13
D: .
V: TRBV27
J: TRBJ2-7

DNA: TGTGCCAGCAGCGGACGGAGGAGAGAGCCTTCCAAAAACATTCAGTACTTC
CDR3: CASSGRRREPSKNIQYF
size: .
length: 17
D: .
V: TRBV11-2
J: TRBJ2-4

DNA: TGTGCCAGCAGTTTACCGGGGGCCCTGAACACCGGGGAGCTGTTTTTT
CDR3: CASSLPGALNTGELFF
size: .
length: 16
D: .
V: TRBV28
J: TRBJ2-2

DNA: TGTGCCAGCAGTTCCGGGGGGGAGCCCCAGCATTTT
CDR3: CASSSGGEPQHF
size: .
length: 12
D: .
V: TRBV2
J: TRBJ1-5

DNA: TGTGCCTGGAATATCGGACGTTCAGATACGCAGTATTTT
CDR3: CAWNIGRSDTQYF
size: .
length: 13
D: .
V: TRBV30
J: TRBJ2-3

DNA: TGTGCCAGCAGCTTGACTAGCGGGAGGCAGGAGACCCAGTACTTC
CDR3: CASSLTSGRQETQYF
size: .
length: 15
D: TRBD2
V: TRBV5-4
J: TRBJ2-5

DNA: TGTGCCAGCAGTTACCAAGGGGCGAACGGCTACACCTTC
CDR3: CASSYQGANGYTF
size: .
length: 13
D: .
V: TRBV6-5
J: TRBJ1-2

DNA: TGTGCCAGCTTCAGCACTATCCTGACAGGGAGGCCAAACACTGAAGCTTTCTTT
CDR3: CASFSTILTGRPNTEAFF
size: .
length: 18
D: TRBD1
V: TRBV28
J: TRBJ1-1

DNA: TGTGCCAGCCACCGGAACAATGAGCAGTTCTTC
CDR3: CASHRNNEQFF
size: .
length: 11
D: .
V: TRBV6-5
J: TRBJ2-1

DNA: TGCGCCAGCAGAGTACAGGGAACTGGAAACACCATATATTTT
CDR3: CASRVQGTGNTIYF
size: .
length: 14
D: .
V: TRBV5-1
J: TRBJ1-3

DNA: TGTGCCACCAGCAGAGATCGGGCCACTAGCGGGGGTATCACAGATACGCAGTATTTT
CDR3: CATSRDRATSGGITDTQYF
size: .
length: 19
D: TRBD2
V: TRBV15
J: TRBJ2-3

DNA: TGTGCCAGCAGTCACCAGGGGGCGATTGGATACGAGCAGTACTTC
CDR3: CASSHQGAIGYEQYF
size: .
length: 15
D: TRBD1
V: TRBV25-1
J: TRBJ2-7

DNA: TGTGCCAGCACGAGAGGGGAAAATAGCAATCAGCCCCAGCATTTT
CDR3: CASTRGENSNQPQHF
size: .
length: 15
D: .
V: TRBV9
J: TRBJ1-5

DNA: TGTGCCAGCAGTGAATTAGAGGGGGCGAAGGGATACAATGAGCAGTTCTTC
CDR3: CASSELEGAKGYNEQFF
size: once
length: 17
D: TRBD1
V: TRBV6-1
J: TRBJ2-1

DNA: TGTGCCAGCAGTTATCGGAGAACGAACACCGGGGAGCTGTTTTTT
CDR3: CASSYRRTNTGELFF
size: .
length: 15
D: .
V: TRBV6-5
J: TRBJ2-2

DNA: TGTGCCAGCAGCTTGAGGGGGATATTTCCCTACGAGCAGTACTTC
CDR3: CASSLRGIFPYEQYF
size: .
length: 15
D: .
V: TRBV5-4
J: TRBJ2-7

DNA: TGTGCCAGCAGAGTAGAAGGTGAGCAGTTCTTC
CDR3: CASRVEGEQFF
size: .
length: 11
D: .
V: TRBV2
J: TRBJ2-1

DNA: TGTGCCTGGGACAGGGGGAAAGACAATGAGCAGTTCTTC
CDR3: CAWDRGKDNEQFF
size: .
length: 13
D: TRBD1
V: TRBV30
J: TRBJ2-1

DNA: TGTGCCAGCAGTGAGGGGGGCAGGGGTGGAGAGACCCAGTACTTC
CDR3: CASSEGGRGGETQYF
size: .
length: 15
D: .
V: TRBV25-1
J: TRBJ2-5

DNA: TGTGCCAGCAGTGCGGTCGGGGGCACTGAAGCTTTCTTT
CDR3: CASSAVGGTEAFF
size: .
length: 13
D: .
V: TRBV6-5
J: TRBJ1-1

DNA: TGTGCCACCAGCAGGGACAGGAGCTCCTACGAGCAGTACTTC
CDR3: CATSRDRSSYEQYF
size: .
length: 14
D: TRBD1
V: TRBV15
J: TRBJ2-7

DNA: TGTGCCAGCAGAGGGTACGACTCATCTGGAAACACCATATATTTT
CDR3: CASRGYDSSGNTIYF
size: .
length: 15
D: .
V: TRBV7-8
J: TRBJ1-3

DNA: TGTGCCATCAGTAAACAGGGAAACGAGCAGTACTTC
CDR3: CAISKQGNEQYF
size: .
length: 12
D: .
V: TRBV10-3
J: TRBJ2-7